Listed here are 11 T cell receptor beta chains from one sample, sequenced in a study of T cells in localized non-small cell lung cancer. Profiled with immunoSEQ multiplex PCR; TCRdb holds only in-frame clones, not every one. The data show thousands of clones, 33% seen once. Sequencing used normal lung tissue next to the tumor, obtained before any cancer treatment. These receptors were taken from a woman aged 40-69 years with stage I lung adenocarcinoma.

The rearrangement links TRBV10-3 to TRBJ2-7; 8 positions agree with TRBD1. CDR1 is ENHRY and CDR2 is SYGVKD in the germline V gene. V lost 10 bases to trimming and J lost 7 bases; unmatched junction nucleotides: 18. This CDR3 is built from 15 residues. CDR3 sequence reads: CASSSADRAMGEQYF. For the CDR3, the DNA is TGTGCCAGCTCGTCCGCGGACAGGGCAATGGGTGAGCAGTACTTC.

The sample holds one count of this clone. J is TRBJ1-3 and V is TRBV5-1; D is unclear. CDR3 length equals 17 residues. Germline loops: CDR1 SGHRS, CDR2 YFSETQ. The V end lost 5 bases, the J end lost 0 bases, and 18 bases lay between the germline ends. CDR3 protein: CASSSGEILSSGNTIYF. The CDR3, as DNA: TGCGCCAGCAGTAGCGGAGAGATCTTAAGCTCTGGAAACACCATATATTTT.

The rearrangement uses TRBV29-1 and TRBJ1-5; 10 bases align to TRBD1. Germline CDR1 is SQVTM and CDR2 is ANQGSEA. The junction had 5 bases not matched to a gene; V was cut back by 4 bases and J by 5 bases. CDR3 size: 14 residues. CDR3 DNA: TGCAGCGTTGTACAAGGGACAGGGGATCAGCCCCAGCATTTT. It specifies CSVVQGTGDQPQHF. Using reference TRBV29-1 and TRBJ1-5 for the parts outside the CDR3, the full variable domain is SAVISQKPSRDICQRGTSLTIQCQVDSQVTMMFWYRQQPGQSLTLIATANQGSEATYESGFVIDKFPISRPNLTFSTLTVSNMSPEDSSIYLCSVVQGTGDQPQHFGDGTRLSIL.

The chain carries TRBV18 and TRBJ1-4, with D possibly being TRBD1 (5 bases). This CDR3 has 13 residues. CDR1 and CDR2 from the germline V gene are KGHSH and LQKENI. The ends were cut back, 6 bases at V and 8 bases at J, with 13 bases in the middle. The CDR3 loop is CASSAQGDEKLFF. In DNA, the CDR3 is TGTGCCAGCTCGGCCCAGGGTGACGAAAAACTGTTTTTT.

The chain recombines TRBV7-2 with TRBJ1-1; D not resolved. Trimming removed 0 bases from V and 5 bases from J, with 7 bases in between. This CDR3 comprises 13 residues. CDR1 is SGHTA, CDR2 FQGNSA, per germline. CDR3 in DNA: TGTGCCAGCAGCTTAGCGTGGGGAACTGAAGCTTTCTTT. It translates to CASSLAWGTEAFF.

In its sample, this clone is medium-sized. The chain has TRBV6-8 and TRBJ1-1; D is uncertain. Trimming shortened V by 6 bases and J by 4 bases, and 9 bases separated the two germline ends. This CDR3 contains 12 residues. The germline gives CDR1 MNHGY, CDR2 SAAAGT. The CDR3 DNA reads TGTGCCAGCAGCACCTACAGCACTGAAGCTTTCTTT. Amino acid sequence: CASSTYSTEAFF.

By share of the sample, this clone is medium-sized. The chain is built from TRBV11-3 and TRBJ2-7; TRBD2 might be the D (6 bases). This CDR3 region has 14 residues. V shed 5 bases and J shed 1 base, with 12 bases lying between them. Germline V gene data show CDR1 as SGHNT and CDR2 as YENEEA. This CDR3 is CASSPTGTSYEQYF. DNA of the CDR3: TGTGCCAGCAGCCCGACCGGGACTTCCTACGAGCAGTACTTC.

CDR3 DNA sequence: TGTGCCAGCACCACCCCCTGGGGGGGCTCTGGAAACACCATATATTTT. Translating it yields CASTTPWGGSGNTIYF. The chain has TRBV12-5 and TRBJ1-3; D possibly corresponds to TRBD1 (5 bases). The CDR3 totals 16 residues. Germline V gene lookup returns CDR1 LGHNT and CDR2 FRNRAP.

The rearrangement links TRBV11-3 to TRBJ1-6; D ambiguous. The germline V and J ends were trimmed by 5 bases and 6 bases, with 11 bases remaining between them. CDR3 size: 14 residues. Germline assignment: CDR1 SGHNT and CDR2 YENEEA. As DNA, the CDR3 is TGTGCCAGCAGCCAGGATCGGGGTAATTCACCCCTCCACTTT. It codes for CASSQDRGNSPLHF.

V is TRBV19 and J is TRBJ1-1; D not resolved. V lost 5 bases and J lost 8, with 12 bases in between. Germline CDR1 reads LNHDA; CDR2 reads SQIVND (reference sequence). The CDR3 is 12 amino acids. The CDR3 bases are TGTGCCAGTAGTTCCTTTCCGAACGAAGCTTTCTTT. This encodes CASSSFPNEAFF.

This rearrangement joins TRBV2 to TRBJ2-1; D could derive from TRBD1 or TRBD2 (5 bases each). CDR1 is SNHLY and CDR2 is FYNNEI in the germline V gene. Trimming removed 7 bases from V and 4 bases from J, with 14 bases in between. The CDR3 is 14 residues long. This CDR3 reads CASTRGVVYNEQFF. The CDR3 DNA reads as TGTGCCAGCACCCGGGGCGTTGTATACAATGAGCAGTTCTTC.